One sample yielded the 6 T cell receptor beta chains listed below, sequenced in a study of T cell changes during pregnancy in multiple sclerosis. Sequenced by immunoSEQ multiplex PCR; TCRdb stores in-frame clones only, minus some. This table has about 22,000 clones, approximately 90% appearing once. Sample: CD4+ T cells from peripheral blood mononuclear cells, taken after pregnancy. The origin of the receptors is a female donor in good health, enrolled as a control in a pregnancy study.

J is TRBJ2-5 and V is TRBV27, with no clear D. CDR1 and CDR2 (germline): MNHEY, SMNVEV (reference sequence). Trimming took off 2 bases at V and 1 base at J, with 5 bases between the two ends. The CDR3 contains 13 residues. The CDR3 reads CASSLGAQETQYF. The CDR3 nucleotides read TGTGCCAGCAGTTTAGGAGCCCAAGAGACCCAGTACTTC.

This chain joins TRBV5-6 and TRBJ1-1; 7 nucleotides line up with TRBD1. The V gene's germline CDR1 is SGHDT and CDR2 YYEEEE. This CDR3 is built from 13 residues. The V and J ends lost 4 bases and 8 bases, in that order; junction bases with no gene match: 8. The DNA for the CDR3 is TGTGCCAGCAGCGGGACAGCCAACCGGGAAGCTTTCTTT. Amino acids: CASSGTANREAFF.

This rearrangement joins TRBV14 to TRBJ2-5; 7 bases match TRBD1. CDR1 SGHDN and CDR2 FVKESK come from the germline V gene. V lost 1 base and J lost 3; bases outside the gene matches: 5. The CDR3 length is 15 residues. The CDR3 spells CASSQVPGQKETQYF. DNA for the CDR3: TGTGCCAGCAGCCAAGTCCCGGGACAGAAAGAGACCCAGTACTTC.

The V and J genes are TRBV28 and TRBJ2-2, with a tentative D call TRBD1 (6 bases). Trimming took 6 bases from V and 3 from J, leaving 11 bases between them. This CDR3 is built from 14 residues. The V gene's germline CDR1 is MDHEN and CDR2 SYDVKM. CDR3 sequence: CASRPGTYTGELFF. CDR3 bases: TGTGCCAGCAGACCGGGGACATACACCGGGGAGCTGTTTTTT.

The gene calls are TRBV2 and TRBJ2-7, with D possibly matching TRBD1 (5 bases). V gave up 6 bases and J gave up 7 bases, with 13 bases separating them. This CDR3 has 12 residues. Germline lookup yields CDR1 SNHLY and CDR2 FYNNEI. CDR3 protein: CASSLQGWEQYF. Here the CDR3 DNA reads TGTGCCAGCAGCCTTCAGGGCTGGGAGCAGTACTTC.

J is TRBJ1-1 and V is TRBV28; a possible D gene is TRBD1 (6 bases). The CDR3 is 14 amino acids. Trimming took off 7 bases at V and 1 base at J, with 13 bases between the two ends. Germline V CDR1 and CDR2: MDHEN, SYDVKM. This CDR3 reads CASILGTSNTEAFF. The DNA of the CDR3 is TGTGCCAGCATTCTCGGGACATCGAACACTGAAGCTTTCTTT.